The rows below give T cell receptor beta chains drawn from one sample of a study of control samples from healthy donors and cancer patients. Libraries were prepared by immunoSEQ multiplex PCR; TCRdb keeps only in-frame clonotypes and omits some of them. The sample records about 72,000 clones, around 94% being singletons. Source material: blood. These receptor sequences come from an older woman in good health. CDR3s include the opening cysteine and the closing phenylalanine or tryptophan. Each record gives: V gene, D gene, clone size, J gene, CDR3 protein, CDR3 DNA. A D gene is named only where the DNA matches it firmly. The size entry is marked missing in some rows and otherwise reads once, few, many or a size class.

v_call: TRBV2; d_call: TRBD2; clone_size: .; j_call: TRBJ2-5; cdr3_aa: CASSLAGGSGETQYF; cdr3_nt: TGTGCCAGCAGTCTAGCGGGAGGATCGGGGGAGACCCAGTACTTC
v_call: TRBV6-6; d_call: TRBD1; clone_size: .; j_call: TRBJ2-1; cdr3_aa: CASSYGDRDNEQFF; cdr3_nt: TGTGCCAGCAGTTACGGGGACAGGGACAATGAGCAGTTCTTC
v_call: TRBV30; d_call: .; clone_size: once; j_call: TRBJ2-1; cdr3_aa: CAWSGLLGYNEQFF; cdr3_nt: TGTGCCTGGAGTGGTTTGTTAGGTTACAATGAGCAGTTCTTC
v_call: TRBV6-2/TRBV6-3; d_call: TRBD1; clone_size: .; j_call: TRBJ1-2; cdr3_aa: CASSYGVAGGSNYGYTF; cdr3_nt: TGTGCCAGCAGTTACGGCGTCGCAGGGGGAAGTAACTATGGCTACACCTTC
v_call: TRBV25-1; d_call: .; clone_size: .; j_call: TRBJ1-2; cdr3_aa: CASRAGSGRFYGYTF; cdr3_nt: TGTGCCAGCAGGGCCGGAAGTGGACGGTTCTATGGCTACACCTTC
v_call: TRBV28; d_call: .; clone_size: .; j_call: TRBJ1-2; cdr3_aa: CASTSGGPNYGYTF; cdr3_nt: TGTGCCAGCACCTCGGGAGGACCGAACTATGGCTACACCTTC
v_call: TRBV10-3; d_call: TRBD1; clone_size: .; j_call: TRBJ1-5; cdr3_aa: CAISEPGQGDGDQPQHF; cdr3_nt: TGTGCCATCAGTGAGCCAGGACAGGGGGACGGGGATCAGCCCCAGCATTTT
v_call: TRBV12-3/TRBV12-4; d_call: .; clone_size: .; j_call: TRBJ1-1; cdr3_aa: CASSFFERAFF; cdr3_nt: TGTGCCAGCAGTTTTTTTGAGAGAGCTTTCTTT
v_call: TRBV9; d_call: .; clone_size: .; j_call: TRBJ1-1; cdr3_aa: CASSGHMNTEAFF; cdr3_nt: TGTGCCAGCAGCGGACACATGAACACTGAAGCTTTCTTT
v_call: TRBV4-1; d_call: .; clone_size: .; j_call: TRBJ1-5; cdr3_aa: CASSQDRVGGQPQHF; cdr3_nt: TGCGCCAGCAGCCAAGACAGGGTTGGCGGTCAGCCCCAGCATTTT
v_call: TRBV5-1; d_call: TRBD1; clone_size: .; j_call: TRBJ1-1; cdr3_aa: CASSPGQAWEGAFF; cdr3_nt: TGCGCCAGCAGCCCGGGACAGGCCTGGGAAGGCGCTTTCTTT
v_call: TRBV19; d_call: TRBD1; clone_size: .; j_call: TRBJ1-4; cdr3_aa: CASSPWTGGGEKLFF; cdr3_nt: TGTGCCAGTAGTCCCTGGACAGGGGGTGGAGAAAAACTGTTTTTT
v_call: TRBV28; d_call: TRBD1; clone_size: .; j_call: TRBJ1-1; cdr3_aa: CASSRDRGEAFF; cdr3_nt: TGTGCCAGCAGTCGGGACAGGGGTGAAGCTTTCTTT
v_call: TRBV29-1; d_call: .; clone_size: .; j_call: TRBJ1-1; cdr3_aa: CSVEGDRDEAFF; cdr3_nt: TGCAGCGTTGAAGGAGACCGGGACGAAGCTTTCTTT
v_call: TRBV19; d_call: .; clone_size: .; j_call: TRBJ1-1; cdr3_aa: CASSISDTEAFF; cdr3_nt: TGTGCCAGTAGTATAAGTGACACTGAAGCTTTCTTT
v_call: TRBV6-5; d_call: TRBD1; clone_size: .; j_call: TRBJ2-3; cdr3_aa: CASSRTGGGDTQYF; cdr3_nt: TGTGCCAGCAGCCGGACAGGGGGCGGCGATACGCAGTATTTT
v_call: TRBV28; d_call: .; clone_size: .; j_call: TRBJ1-3; cdr3_aa: CATIPGPVSSGNTIYF; cdr3_nt: TGTGCCACCATACCGGGACCGGTATCCTCTGGAAACACCATATATTTT
v_call: TRBV16; d_call: TRBD1; clone_size: .; j_call: TRBJ2-7; cdr3_aa: CASSPQQGTYEQYF; cdr3_nt: TGTGCCAGCAGCCCACAACAGGGGACATACGAGCAGTACTTC
v_call: TRBV6-5; d_call: TRBD1; clone_size: .; j_call: TRBJ1-1; cdr3_aa: CASGRGTARLF; cdr3_nt: TGTGCCAGCGGTAGAGGGACAGCGCGACTCTTT
v_call: TRBV28; d_call: .; clone_size: .; j_call: TRBJ1-3; cdr3_aa: CASTLGGLASGNTIYF; cdr3_nt: TGTGCCAGCACCCTGGGAGGCCTTGCCTCTGGAAACACCATATATTTT
v_call: TRBV15; d_call: .; clone_size: .; j_call: TRBJ2-7; cdr3_aa: CATSIAEGILGEQYF; cdr3_nt: TGTGCCACCAGCATCGCAGAAGGCATTCTGGGCGAGCAGTACTTC
v_call: TRBV6-5; d_call: .; clone_size: .; j_call: TRBJ1-1; cdr3_aa: CASSFDKNTEAFF; cdr3_nt: TGTGCCAGCAGCTTCGACAAGAACACTGAAGCTTTCTTT
v_call: TRBV2; d_call: .; clone_size: .; j_call: TRBJ1-2; cdr3_aa: CAGRANYGYTF; cdr3_nt: TGTGCCGGCAGAGCTAACTATGGCTACACCTTC
v_call: TRBV20-1; d_call: .; clone_size: .; j_call: TRBJ1-1; cdr3_aa: CSGRGNTEAFF; cdr3_nt: TGCAGTGGTAGGGGGAACACTGAAGCTTTCTTT
v_call: TRBV4-2; d_call: TRBD2; clone_size: .; j_call: TRBJ2-4; cdr3_aa: CASSQEWGGGPGNIQYF; cdr3_nt: TGTGCCAGCAGCCAAGAATGGGGGGGAGGGCCGGGAAACATTCAGTACTTC
v_call: TRBV6-5; d_call: .; clone_size: .; j_call: TRBJ2-1; cdr3_aa: CASTRDTYNEQFF; cdr3_nt: TGTGCCAGCACTCGGGACACGTACAATGAGCAGTTCTTC
v_call: TRBV7-6; d_call: TRBD1; clone_size: .; j_call: TRBJ2-1; cdr3_aa: CASSFRQGVGNEQFF; cdr3_nt: TGTGCCAGCAGCTTCCGACAGGGTGTCGGGAATGAGCAGTTCTTC
v_call: TRBV10-3; d_call: TRBD2; clone_size: .; j_call: TRBJ2-1; cdr3_aa: CAISASHGAGVHNEQFF; cdr3_nt: TGTGCCATCAGTGCATCCCATGGAGCGGGAGTGCACAATGAGCAGTTCTTC
v_call: TRBV28; d_call: TRBD1; clone_size: .; j_call: TRBJ1-2; cdr3_aa: CASSLVIGQGVIGYTF; cdr3_nt: TGTGCCAGCAGTTTAGTTATTGGACAGGGGGTGATTGGCTACACCTTC
v_call: TRBV7-7; d_call: .; clone_size: .; j_call: TRBJ2-2; cdr3_aa: CASSLESPANTGELFF; cdr3_nt: TGTGCTAGCAGCTTAGAGAGTCCCGCGAACACCGGGGAGCTGTTTTTT
v_call: TRBV19; d_call: .; clone_size: .; j_call: TRBJ1-4; cdr3_aa: CASRRDFMNEKLFF; cdr3_nt: TGTGCCAGTCGCAGGGACTTCATGAATGAAAAACTGTTTTTT
v_call: TRBV7-9; d_call: .; clone_size: .; j_call: TRBJ2-1; cdr3_aa: CASSFVDEQFF; cdr3_nt: TGTGCCAGCAGCTTTGTGGATGAGCAGTTCTTC
v_call: TRBV3-1/TRBV3-2; d_call: .; clone_size: .; j_call: TRBJ1-1; cdr3_aa: CASSQDGGVNTEAFF; cdr3_nt: TGTGCCAGCAGCCAAGATGGAGGAGTGAACACTGAAGCTTTCTTT
v_call: TRBV20-1; d_call: .; clone_size: once; j_call: TRBJ2-2; cdr3_aa: CSASHPSRTINTGELFF; cdr3_nt: TGCAGTGCTAGTCACCCTAGTAGGACAATCAACACCGGGGAGCTGTTTTTT
v_call: TRBV6-6; d_call: .; clone_size: .; j_call: TRBJ2-6; cdr3_aa: CASSYLSGANVLTF; cdr3_nt: TGTGCCAGCAGTTACCTCTCTGGGGCCAACGTCCTGACTTTC
v_call: TRBV19; d_call: TRBD1; clone_size: once; j_call: TRBJ2-7; cdr3_aa: CASSTGTGGIDEQYF; cdr3_nt: TGTGCCAGTAGTACTGGGACAGGGGGAATCGACGAGCAGTACTTC
v_call: TRBV28; d_call: .; clone_size: .; j_call: TRBJ2-7; cdr3_aa: CASSFGLYEQYF; cdr3_nt: TGTGCCAGCAGTTTCGGGCTCTACGAGCAGTACTTC
v_call: TRBV7-2; d_call: .; clone_size: .; j_call: TRBJ2-1; cdr3_aa: CASSLAGGTYNEQFF; cdr3_nt: TGTGCCAGCAGCTTAGCTGGGGGGACCTACAATGAGCAGTTCTTC
v_call: TRBV24-1; d_call: TRBD1; clone_size: .; j_call: TRBJ1-2; cdr3_aa: CATSDPGTGPPSYTF; cdr3_nt: TGTGCCACCAGTGACCCAGGGACAGGGCCGCCTAGCTACACCTTC
v_call: TRBV7-9; d_call: .; clone_size: .; j_call: TRBJ1-3; cdr3_aa: CASSPSGGSGNTIYF; cdr3_nt: TGTGCCAGCAGCCCCTCCGGGGGGTCTGGAAACACCATATATTTT
v_call: TRBV12-3/TRBV12-4; d_call: .; clone_size: .; j_call: TRBJ1-1; cdr3_aa: CAVVGYTEAFF; cdr3_nt: TGTGCCGTGGTAGGGTACACTGAAGCTTTCTTT
v_call: TRBV5-4; d_call: .; clone_size: .; j_call: TRBJ2-5; cdr3_aa: CASSLPAGQETQYF; cdr3_nt: TGTGCCAGCAGCTTACCCGCGGGACAAGAGACCCAGTACTTC
v_call: TRBV9; d_call: TRBD1; clone_size: once; j_call: TRBJ1-3; cdr3_aa: CASSLGTVSGNTIYF; cdr3_nt: TGTGCCAGCAGCTTAGGGACAGTCTCTGGAAACACCATATATTTT
v_call: TRBV4-2; d_call: TRBD1; clone_size: .; j_call: TRBJ2-2; cdr3_aa: CASSPDRTGVRELFF; cdr3_nt: TGTGCCAGCAGCCCAGACCGAACAGGGGTTAGGGAGCTGTTTTTT
v_call: TRBV25-1; d_call: .; clone_size: .; j_call: TRBJ1-5; cdr3_aa: CASSDWRYNQPQHF; cdr3_nt: TGTGCCAGCAGTGATTGGAGGTACAATCAGCCCCAGCATTTT